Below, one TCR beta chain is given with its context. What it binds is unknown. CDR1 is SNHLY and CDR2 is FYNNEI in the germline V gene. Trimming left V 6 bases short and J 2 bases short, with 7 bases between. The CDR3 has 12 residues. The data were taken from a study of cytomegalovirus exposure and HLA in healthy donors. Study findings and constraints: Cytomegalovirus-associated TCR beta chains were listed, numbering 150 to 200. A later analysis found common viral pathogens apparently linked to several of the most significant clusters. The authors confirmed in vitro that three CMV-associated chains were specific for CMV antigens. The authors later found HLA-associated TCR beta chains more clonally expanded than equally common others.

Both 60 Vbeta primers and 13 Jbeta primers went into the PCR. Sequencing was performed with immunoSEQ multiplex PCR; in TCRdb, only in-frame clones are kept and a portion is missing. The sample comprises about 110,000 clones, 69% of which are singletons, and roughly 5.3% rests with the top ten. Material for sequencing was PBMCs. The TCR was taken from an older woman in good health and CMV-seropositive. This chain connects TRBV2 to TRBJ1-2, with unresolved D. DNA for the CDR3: TGTGCCAGCAGCGCCCAGAACTATGGCTACACCTTC. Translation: CASSAQNYGYTF.